This section outlines one T cell receptor beta chain sequence together with its context. The antigen is undetermined. This sample is part of a study of T-cell memory formation after mild COVID-19. Findings and caveats of the study: Researchers report contracting CD4+ clones mostly in CM and EM, with CD8+ clones in EMRA. Clones that shrank (day 15 to 85) were balanced CD4/CD8, whereas later expanders leaned CD4+.

TCRdb fed the 5' RACE reads into MiXCR, producing one record per CDR3 protein. The table includes about 310,000 distinct CDR3 sequences, 15% detected once. Germline CDR1 SGHTA, CDR2 FQGTGA. CDR3 length: 16 amino acids. Trimming took off 1 base at V and 8 bases at J, with 15 bases between the two ends. Material for sequencing was PBMCs or a T cell subset sorted from them (not recorded which). The receptor comes from a man aged 18 to 29 who had mild COVID-19 (a few samples of this study predate the infection). Cell type and time point are not known. The genes are TRBV7-3 and TRBJ1-6; weak D call: TRBD1 (6 bases). CDR3 bases: TGTGCCAGCAGCTTAAGCGGCCCGGCAGGGGATTCACCCCTCCACTTT. It is translated as CASSLSGPAGDSPLHF.